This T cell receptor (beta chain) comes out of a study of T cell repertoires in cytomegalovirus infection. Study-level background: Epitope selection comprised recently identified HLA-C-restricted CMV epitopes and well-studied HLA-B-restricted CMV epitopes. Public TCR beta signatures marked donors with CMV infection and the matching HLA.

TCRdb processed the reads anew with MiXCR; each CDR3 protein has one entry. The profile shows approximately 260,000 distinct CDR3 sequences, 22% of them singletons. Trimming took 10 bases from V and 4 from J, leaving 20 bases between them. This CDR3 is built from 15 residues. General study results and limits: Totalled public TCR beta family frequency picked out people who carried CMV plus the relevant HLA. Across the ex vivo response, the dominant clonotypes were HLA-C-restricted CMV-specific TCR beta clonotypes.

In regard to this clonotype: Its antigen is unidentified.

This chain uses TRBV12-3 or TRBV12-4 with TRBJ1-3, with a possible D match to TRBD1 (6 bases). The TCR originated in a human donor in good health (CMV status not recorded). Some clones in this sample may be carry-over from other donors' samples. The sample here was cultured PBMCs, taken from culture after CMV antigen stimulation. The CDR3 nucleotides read TGTGCCAACCAACAATCCGGGACACAAGGAAACACCATATATTTT. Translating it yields CANQQSGTQGNTIYF.